Listed below are T cell receptor beta chains from one sample, sequenced in a study of blood T cell repertoires in COVID-19. Generated by immunoSEQ multiplex PCR, the TCRdb table keeps only in-frame clones and is missing some. The repertoire includes about 80,000 clones, 75% to 85% of them detected once, and about a third sits in the top ten. The sequencing sample was made of peripheral blood. Source of these receptors: a man aged 55-75 years with COVID-19, enrolled during active disease. Both conserved end residues are part of each CDR3. The D gene is left open where the match is weak. Size values are once, few and many counts, or a class for expanded clones, and some rows have none.

>-|TRBJ1-1|TRBV5-1|TRBD1
CASSYFRQGRRGWTEAFF
TGCGCCAGCAGCTACTTTAGACAGGGGAGGAGAGGATGGACTGAAGCTTTCTTT
>few|TRBJ1-2|TRBV6-5|TRBD1
CASSYRTGTPLRGYTF
TGTGCCAGCAGTTATAGGACAGGGACTCCCCTACGGGGCTACACCTTC
>-|TRBJ1-1|TRBV5-6|-
CASSLVSGRVAEAFF
TGTGCCAGCAGCTTGGTGTCGGGCAGGGTGGCTGAAGCTTTCTTT
>-|TRBJ2-4|TRBV7-9|-
CASSFLIDKNIQYF
TGTGCCAGCAGCTTTCTCATAGACAAAAACATTCAGTACTTC
>-|TRBJ1-4|TRBV5-5|TRBD1
CASSIPRTGGEEKLFF
TGTGCCAGCAGCATCCCGCGGACAGGGGGGGAGGAAAAACTGTTTTTT
>-|TRBJ2-1|TRBV7-2|TRBD2
CASSLASLGSGGFNEQFF
TGTGCCAGCAGCTTAGCCTCCTTGGGTAGCGGGGGATTCAATGAGCAGTTCTTC
>-|TRBJ1-1|TRBV7-9|TRBD1
CASRITGDRGEAFF
TGTGCCAGCAGGATAACAGGGGATCGAGGTGAAGCTTTCTTT
>-|TRBJ2-7|TRBV5-1|TRBD1
CASSAGQGYEQYF
TGCGCCAGCAGCGCGGGACAGGGCTACGAGCAGTACTTC
>-|TRBJ1-3|TRBV25-1|TRBD1
CASSEWRQGSGNTIYF
TGTGCCAGCAGTGAATGGCGACAGGGCTCTGGAAACACCATATATTTT
>-|TRBJ2-7|TRBV7-2|-
CASSFHLGGTYEQYF
TGTGCCAGCAGCTTCCACCTAGGAGGTACCTACGAGCAGTACTTC
>-|TRBJ2-7|TRBV7-2|TRBD2
CASSLGAGGLSGYEQYF
TGTGCCAGCAGCTTAGGAGCGGGAGGGCTATCGGGCTACGAGCAGTACTTC
>few|TRBJ2-7|TRBV2|TRBD1
CASRVETGDRFYEQYF
TGTGCCAGCAGAGTCGAGACAGGGGATCGTTTCTACGAGCAGTACTTC
>-|TRBJ1-2|TRBV16|-
CASTTDELDYGYTF
TGTGCCAGCACGACAGACGAACTCGACTATGGCTACACCTTC
>-|TRBJ2-7|TRBV5-1|-
CASSLGGTAYYEQYF
TGCGCCAGCAGCTTGGGCGGGACAGCATACTACGAGCAGTACTTC
>many|TRBJ2-2|TRBV2|TRBD2
CASKRTSGSPGELFF
TGTGCCAGCAAAAGGACTAGCGGGTCCCCCGGGGAGCTGTTTTTT
>-|TRBJ2-3|TRBV27|TRBD1
CASSLFFGADRATDTQYF
TGTGCCAGCAGTCTATTTTTTGGGGCGGACAGGGCAACAGATACGCAGTATTTT
>-|TRBJ2-5|TRBV5-4|-
CASSLARAPAETQYF
TGTGCCAGCAGCTTGGCCAGGGCTCCAGCGGAGACCCAGTACTTC
>-|TRBJ1-1|TRBV5-5|-
CASSLLGGMTEAFF
TGTGCCAGCAGCTTGTTAGGGGGTATGACTGAAGCTTTCTTT
>-|TRBJ2-3|TRBV5-5|-
CPSSWGGGGRALPGYF
TGTCCCAGCAGCTGGGGCGGGGGCGGGCGGGCCCTCCCTGGGTATTTT
>-|TRBJ2-1|TRBV7-9|-
CASSPPGSDYNEQFF
TGTGCCAGCAGCCCCCCGGGATCCGACTACAATGAGCAGTTCTTC